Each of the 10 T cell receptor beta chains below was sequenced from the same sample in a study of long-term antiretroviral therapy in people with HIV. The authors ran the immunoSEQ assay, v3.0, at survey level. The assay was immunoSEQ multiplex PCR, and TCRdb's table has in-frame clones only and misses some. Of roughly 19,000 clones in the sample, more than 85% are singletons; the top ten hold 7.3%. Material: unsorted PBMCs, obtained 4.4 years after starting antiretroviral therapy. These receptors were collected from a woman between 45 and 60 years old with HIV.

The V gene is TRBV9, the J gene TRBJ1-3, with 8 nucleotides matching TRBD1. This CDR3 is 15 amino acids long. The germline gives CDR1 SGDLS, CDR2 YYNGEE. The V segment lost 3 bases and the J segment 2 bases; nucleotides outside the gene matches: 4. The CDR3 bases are TGTGCCAGCAGCGCCCAGGGGGCCGCTGGAAACACCATATATTTT. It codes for CASSAQGAAGNTIYF.

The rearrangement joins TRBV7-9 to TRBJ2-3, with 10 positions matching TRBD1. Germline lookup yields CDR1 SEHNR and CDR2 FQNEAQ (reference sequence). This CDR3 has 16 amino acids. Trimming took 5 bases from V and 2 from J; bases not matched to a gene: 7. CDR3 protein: CASSSRDRGPTDTQYF. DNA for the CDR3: TGTGCCAGCAGCAGCCGGGACAGGGGTCCCACAGATACGCAGTATTTT.

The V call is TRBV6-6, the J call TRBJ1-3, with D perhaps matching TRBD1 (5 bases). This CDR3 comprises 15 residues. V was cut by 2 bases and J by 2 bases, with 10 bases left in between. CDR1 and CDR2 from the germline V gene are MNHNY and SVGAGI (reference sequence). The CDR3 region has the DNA TGTGCCAGCAGTTACCGGGGCCGTACTGGAAACACCATATATTTT. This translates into CASSYRGRTGNTIYF.

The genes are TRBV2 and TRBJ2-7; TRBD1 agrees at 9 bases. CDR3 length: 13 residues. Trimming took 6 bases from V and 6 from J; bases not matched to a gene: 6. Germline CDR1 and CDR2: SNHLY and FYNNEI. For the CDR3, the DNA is TGTGCCAGCAGCGGGACAGGGTCGGCCGAGCAGTACTTC. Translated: CASSGTGSAEQYF. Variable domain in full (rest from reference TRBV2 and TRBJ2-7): EPEVTQTPSHQVTQMGQEVILRCVPISNHLYFYWYRQILGQKVEFLVSFYNNEISEKSEIFDDQFSVERPDGSNFTLKIRSTKLEDSAMYFCASSGTGSAEQYFGPGTRLTVT.

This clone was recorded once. The CDR3 protein is CASSIWRDPGANVLTF. For the CDR3, the DNA is TGTGCCAGTAGTATATGGCGGGATCCTGGGGCCAACGTCCTGACTTTC. The rearrangement links TRBV19 to TRBJ2-6; tentative D call: TRBD2 (6 bases). The germline V gene encodes CDR1 LNHDA and CDR2 SQIVND (reference sequence). The CDR3 runs to 16 residues. The V gene lost 2 bases and the J gene lost 2 bases, with 10 bases spanning the gap.

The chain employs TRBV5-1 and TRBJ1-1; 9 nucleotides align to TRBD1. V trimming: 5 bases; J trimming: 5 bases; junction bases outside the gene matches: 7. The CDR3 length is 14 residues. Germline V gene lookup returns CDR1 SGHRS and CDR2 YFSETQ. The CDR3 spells CASRVDRGVTEAFF. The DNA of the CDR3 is TGCGCCAGCAGGGTAGACAGGGGGGTGACTGAAGCTTTCTTT. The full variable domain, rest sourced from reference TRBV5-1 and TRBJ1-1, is KAGVTQTPRYLIKTRGQQVTLSCSPISGHRSVSWYQQTPGQGLQFLFEYFSETQRNKGNFPGRFSGRQFSNSRSEMNVSTLELGDSALYLCASRVDRGVTEAFFGQGTRLTVV.

The CDR3 reads CASNIQGSIYNEQFF. CDR3 bases: TGTGCCAGCAATATACAGGGGTCGATATACAATGAGCAGTTCTTC. The rearrangement joins TRBV27 to TRBJ2-1, with 7 bases that match TRBD1. Trimming at V came to 7 bases and at J to 4 bases, leaving 10 bases not matched to a gene. CDR1 and CDR2 from the germline V gene are MNHEY and SMNVEV (reference sequence). This CDR3 region has 15 residues.

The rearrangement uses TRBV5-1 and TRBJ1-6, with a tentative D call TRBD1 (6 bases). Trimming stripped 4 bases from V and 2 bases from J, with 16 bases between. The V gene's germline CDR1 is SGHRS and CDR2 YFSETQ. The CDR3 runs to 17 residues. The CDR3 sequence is CASSPRQALTYNSPLHF. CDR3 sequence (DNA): TGCGCCAGCAGCCCGAGACAGGCCCTAACCTATAATTCACCCCTCCACTTT.

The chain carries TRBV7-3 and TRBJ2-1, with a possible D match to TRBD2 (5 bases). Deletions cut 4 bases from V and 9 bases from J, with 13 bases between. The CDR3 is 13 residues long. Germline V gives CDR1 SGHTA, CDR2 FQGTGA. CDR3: CASSSLLAGEQFF. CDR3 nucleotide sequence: TGTGCCAGCAGCTCGTTGTTGGCGGGTGAGCAGTTCTTC.

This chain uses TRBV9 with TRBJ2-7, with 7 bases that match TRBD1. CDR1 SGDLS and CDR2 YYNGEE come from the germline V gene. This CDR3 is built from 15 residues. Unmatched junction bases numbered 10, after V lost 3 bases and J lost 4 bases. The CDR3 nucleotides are TGTGCCAGCAGCGCCATCACGACAGGGCCATACGAGCAGTACTTC. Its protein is CASSAITTGPYEQYF.